This T cell receptor (beta chain) was identified in a study of T cell responses to AZD1222 COVID-19 vaccine. Overall study findings and caveats: Unmutated regions of variants are reportedly targeted by nearly half of spike-specific TCRs. Donors, mostly white British, included more females; clonal diversity was possibly underestimated.

Second doses were pooled across both intervals (about 4 or about 12 weeks). The V end was cut by 1 base, the J end by 0 bases, with 9 bases between. CDR3 length equals 16 residues. Germline CDR1 is MGHDK and CDR2 is SYGVNS. Libraries were prepared by immunoSEQ multiplex PCR; TCRdb keeps only in-frame clonotypes and omits some of them. The table shows about 120,000 clones, with 92% occurring only once. On this clone itself: The antigen remains unidentified.

The source was peripheral blood, collected 28 days after the second AZD1222 dose. The chain joins TRBV25-1 to TRBJ2-2, with D maybe TRBD2 (5 bases). The clonotype comes from an adult who received the AZD1222 COVID-19 vaccine. CDR3 DNA: TGTGCCAGCAGTGAATCAAGAGCGGCGAACACCGGGGAGCTGTTTTTT. Protein product: CASSESRAANTGELFF.